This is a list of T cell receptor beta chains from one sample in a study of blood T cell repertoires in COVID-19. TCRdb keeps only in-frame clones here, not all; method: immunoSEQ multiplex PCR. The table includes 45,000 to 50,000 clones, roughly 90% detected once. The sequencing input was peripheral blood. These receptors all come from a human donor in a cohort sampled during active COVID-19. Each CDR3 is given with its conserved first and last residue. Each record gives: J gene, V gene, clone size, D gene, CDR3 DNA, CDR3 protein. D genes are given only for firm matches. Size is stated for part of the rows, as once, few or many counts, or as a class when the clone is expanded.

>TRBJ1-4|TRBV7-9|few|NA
TGTGCCAGCAGCTTAGCGGGACTTGCTGAAAAACTGTTTTTT
CASSLAGLAEKLFF
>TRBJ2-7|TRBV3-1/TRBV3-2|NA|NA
TGTGCCAGCAGCCAAGGTGGACTATACGAGCAGTACTTC
CASSQGGLYEQYF
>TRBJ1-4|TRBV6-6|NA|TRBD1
TGTGCCAGCAACAGGGGGGTTGAAAAACTGTTTTTT
CASNRGVEKLFF
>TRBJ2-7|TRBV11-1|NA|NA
TGTGCCAGCAGCCGCAGGGGCTCAACCTACGAGCAGTACTTC
CASSRRGSTYEQYF
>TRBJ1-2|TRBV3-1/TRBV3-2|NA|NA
TGTGCCAGCAGCAACCGGGACAAGGGCCGGAATGGCTACACCTTC
CASSNRDKGRNGYTF
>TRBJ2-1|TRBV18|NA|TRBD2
TGTGCCAGCTCCCCCGGGACTAGCGATCGAGAGCAGTTCTTC
CASSPGTSDREQFF
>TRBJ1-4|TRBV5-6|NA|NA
TGTGCCAGCAGCTCACCACTGAGCCTAAATGAAAAACTGTTTTTT
CASSSPLSLNEKLFF
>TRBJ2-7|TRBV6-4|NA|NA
TGTGCCAGCAGCCCGGACGAGCAGTACTTC
CASSPDEQYF
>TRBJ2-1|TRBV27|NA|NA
TGTGCCAGCAAGAAAGGGGCCGACAATGAGCAGTTCTTC
CASKKGADNEQFF
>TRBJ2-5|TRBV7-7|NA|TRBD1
TGTGCTAGCAGCTTTACGACAGGGCCTGCGGAGACCCAGTACTTC
CASSFTTGPAETQYF
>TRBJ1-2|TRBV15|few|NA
TGTGCCACCAGCAGAGATAGAAACTCTAACTATGGCTACACCTTC
CATSRDRNSNYGYTF
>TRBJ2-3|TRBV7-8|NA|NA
TGTGCCAGCAACCCTCAAATAACTGGGACACCGACCCGTAGCACAGATACGCAGTATTTT
CASNPQITGTPTRSTDTQYF
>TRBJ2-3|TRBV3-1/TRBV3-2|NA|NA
TGTGCCAGCAGTCGCGAGCCCTCAGATACGCAGTATTTT
CASSREPSDTQYF
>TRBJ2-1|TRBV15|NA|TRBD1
TGTGCCACCAGCAGTGAACAGGGGGCTCGGGATGAGCAGTTCTTC
CATSSEQGARDEQFF
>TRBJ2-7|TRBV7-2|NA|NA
TGTGCCAGCAGCTTAGTTCCTCCTAGATGGGGGGAGTCCTACGAGCAGTACTTC
CASSLVPPRWGESYEQYF
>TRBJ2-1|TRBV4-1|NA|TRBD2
TGCGCCAGCAGCCTTAGCGGGGGGGCGGGTGAGCAGTTCTTC
CASSLSGGAGEQFF
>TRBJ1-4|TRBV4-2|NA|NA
TGTGCCAGCAGTCCTGGCGGGGAAAAACTGTTTTTT
CASSPGGEKLFF
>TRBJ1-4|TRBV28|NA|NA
TGTGCCAGCAGGGACACGGTTGCAACTAATGAAAAACTGTTTTTT
CASRDTVATNEKLFF
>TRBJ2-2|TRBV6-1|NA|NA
TGTGCCAGCAGTGAGTGGAGGGACGGCAACACCGGGGAGCTGTTTTTT
CASSEWRDGNTGELFF
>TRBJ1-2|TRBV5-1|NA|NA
TGCGCCAGCAGCCCTCTAGGCACAGGGCAAGCTTTCAACTATGGCTACACCTTC
CASSPLGTGQAFNYGYTF
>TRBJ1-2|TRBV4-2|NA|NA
TGTGCCAGCAGCCAAGATCCTCCTAGATATGGCTACACCTTC
CASSQDPPRYGYTF
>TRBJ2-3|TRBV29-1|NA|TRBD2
TGCAGCGTTGGTTTCCTAGCGGGGTATAGCACAGATACGCAGTATTTT
CSVGFLAGYSTDTQYF